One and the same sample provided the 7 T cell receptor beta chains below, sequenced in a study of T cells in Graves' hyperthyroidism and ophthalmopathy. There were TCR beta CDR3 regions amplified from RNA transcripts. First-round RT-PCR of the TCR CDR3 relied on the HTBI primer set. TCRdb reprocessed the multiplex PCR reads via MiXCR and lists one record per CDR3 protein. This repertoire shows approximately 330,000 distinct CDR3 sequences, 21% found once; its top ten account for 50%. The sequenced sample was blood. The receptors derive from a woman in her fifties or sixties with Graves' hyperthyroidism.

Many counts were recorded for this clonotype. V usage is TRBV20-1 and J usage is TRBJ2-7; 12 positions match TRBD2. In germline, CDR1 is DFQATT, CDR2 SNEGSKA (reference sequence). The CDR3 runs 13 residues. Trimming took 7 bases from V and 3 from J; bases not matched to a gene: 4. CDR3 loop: CSVLTSGSYEQYF. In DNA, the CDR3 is TGCAGTGTTTTGACTAGCGGGAGCTACGAGCAGTACTTC.

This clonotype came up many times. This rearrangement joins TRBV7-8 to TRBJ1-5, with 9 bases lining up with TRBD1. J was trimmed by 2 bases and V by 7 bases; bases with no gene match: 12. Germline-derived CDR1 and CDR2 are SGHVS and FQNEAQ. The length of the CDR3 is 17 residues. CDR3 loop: CASIPSRDREGNQPQHF. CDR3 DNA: TGTGCCAGCATCCCCTCCCGGGACAGGGAGGGCAATCAGCCCCAGCATTTT.

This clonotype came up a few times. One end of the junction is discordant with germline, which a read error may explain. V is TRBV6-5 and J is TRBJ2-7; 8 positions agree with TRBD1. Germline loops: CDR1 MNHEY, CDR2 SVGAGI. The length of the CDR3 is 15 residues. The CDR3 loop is CTSRLDRGPSYEQYF. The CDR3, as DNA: TGTACCAGCAGATTAGACAGGGGACCTTCCTACGAGCAGTACTTC.

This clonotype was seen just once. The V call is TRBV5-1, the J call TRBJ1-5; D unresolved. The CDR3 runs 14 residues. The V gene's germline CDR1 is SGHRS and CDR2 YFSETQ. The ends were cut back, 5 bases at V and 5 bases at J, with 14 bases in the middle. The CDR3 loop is CASRVTPTDQPQHF. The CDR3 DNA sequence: TGCGCCAGCAGGGTGACACCCACTGATCAGCCCCAGCATTTT.

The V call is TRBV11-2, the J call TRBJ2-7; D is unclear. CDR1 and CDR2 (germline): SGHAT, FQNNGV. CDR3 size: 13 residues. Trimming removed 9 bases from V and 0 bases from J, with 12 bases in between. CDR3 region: CASKLFPSYEQYF. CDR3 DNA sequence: TGTGCCAGTAAATTGTTCCCCTCCTACGAGCAGTACTTC.

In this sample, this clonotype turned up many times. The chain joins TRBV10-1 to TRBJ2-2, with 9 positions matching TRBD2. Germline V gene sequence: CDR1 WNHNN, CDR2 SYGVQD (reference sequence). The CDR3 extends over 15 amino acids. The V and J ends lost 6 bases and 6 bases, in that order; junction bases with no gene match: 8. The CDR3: CASSESGRKSGELFF. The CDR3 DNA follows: TGCGCCAGCAGCGAGAGCGGGAGGAAATCCGGGGAGCTGTTTTTT.

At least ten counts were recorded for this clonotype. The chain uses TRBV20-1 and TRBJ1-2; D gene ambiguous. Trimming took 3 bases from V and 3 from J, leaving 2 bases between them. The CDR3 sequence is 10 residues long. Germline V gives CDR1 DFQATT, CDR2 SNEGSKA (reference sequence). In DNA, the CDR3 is TGCAGTGCTAGGGACTATGGCTACACCTTC. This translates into CSARDYGYTF.